The rows below give T cell receptor beta chains drawn from one sample of a study of blood T cell repertoires in COVID-19. Generated by immunoSEQ multiplex PCR, the TCRdb table keeps only in-frame clones and is missing some. In the table there are 200,000 to 250,000 clones, roughly four fifths of which are singletons. The sequenced sample was PBMCs or T cells enriched from blood (not recorded which). Receptor source: a man between 60 and 75 years old who had recovered from COVID-19. Both conserved end residues are part of each CDR3. The order of the fields is J gene, clone size, V gene, D gene, CDR3 DNA, CDR3 protein. D genes are given only for firm matches. Rows give clone size only sometimes, using once, few, many, or a class for an expanded clone.

TRBJ1-1 | NA | TRBV24-1 | NA | TGTGCCATCAGGGCCCTTTTACAGAACACTGAAGCTTTCTTT | CAIRALLQNTEAFF
TRBJ1-2 | NA | TRBV11-2 | TRBD1 | TGTGCCAGCAGACAGGGACAGAATAACTATGGCTACACCTTC | CASRQGQNNYGYTF
TRBJ1-3 | few | TRBV24-1 | NA | TGTGCCACCCTCTGGTTGGCCTCTGGAAACACCATATATTTT | CATLWLASGNTIYF
TRBJ2-4 | NA | TRBV6-5 | NA | TGTGCCAGCGTCAAAGGGGCAGGCAAAAACATTCAGTACTTC | CASVKGAGKNIQYF
TRBJ1-1 | few | TRBV7-6 | NA | TGTGCCAGCAGCGCCCGGAGAAACACTGAAGCTTTCTTT | CASSARRNTEAFF
TRBJ1-1 | NA | TRBV11-3 | NA | TGTGCCAGCAGCTTACAGGGCACCGCGAACACTGAAGCTTTCTTT | CASSLQGTANTEAFF
TRBJ1-1 | few | TRBV19 | NA | TGTGCCAGTAGTAATCCGGGAATTACGGCTGAAGCTTTCTTT | CASSNPGITAEAFF
TRBJ1-3 | NA | TRBV5-1 | NA | TGCGCCAGCAGCTTGGCTGGGCCCGGAAACACCATATATTTT | CASSLAGPGNTIYF
TRBJ1-2 | NA | TRBV11-2 | NA | TGTGCCAGCAGCTCTATCCAGGACCGGGAAGGGACCTTC | CASSSIQDREGTF
TRBJ2-3 | NA | TRBV19 | TRBD2 | TGTGCCAGTAGTATTTATGCGGGGGGCCTCGATACGCAGTATTTT | CASSIYAGGLDTQYF
TRBJ2-5 | NA | TRBV3-1/TRBV3-2 | TRBD2 | TGTGCCAGCAGCCAAGGGGGAGTAGCGGGGCAAGAGACCCAGTACTTC | CASSQGGVAGQETQYF
TRBJ2-7 | NA | TRBV7-9 | TRBD1 | TGTGCCAGCAGCTATTGGACAGGACCTAACCTCTACGAGCAGTACTTC | CASSYWTGPNLYEQYF
TRBJ1-1 | NA | TRBV5-1 | NA | TGCGCCAGCGTGGGACAAGCCAACACTGAAGCTTTCTTT | CASVGQANTEAFF
TRBJ2-3 | NA | TRBV6-2/TRBV6-3 | TRBD1 | TGTGCCAGCAGTTCCCAACGACAGGGAGCGACAGATACGCAGTATTTT | CASSSQRQGATDTQYF
TRBJ1-1 | once | TRBV5-6 | TRBD1 | TGTGCCAGCAGTCATCAAACAGGGGGCACTGAAGCTTTCTTT | CASSHQTGGTEAFF
TRBJ2-1 | NA | TRBV9 | TRBD2 | TGTGCCAGCAGCGTAGGGACGGCGGGGGTGTCCTACAATGAGCAGTTCTTC | CASSVGTAGVSYNEQFF
TRBJ1-2 | NA | TRBV9 | NA | TGTGCCAGCAGCGATACCCCAGGGTCTAACTATGGCTACACCTTC | CASSDTPGSNYGYTF
TRBJ2-5 | NA | TRBV29-1 | TRBD1 | TGCAGCGTCGATACGACAGGGCGAGGGGAGACCCAGTACTTC | CSVDTTGRGETQYF
TRBJ2-5 | NA | TRBV6-1 | NA | TGTGCCAGCAGTGAATTTGCGGCAGGGGTGGCGGCCCAGTACTTC | CASSEFAAGVAAQYF
TRBJ1-6 | NA | TRBV19 | TRBD1 | TGTGCCAGTAGTATGTCTCCGGGACAGGGAGTCGAAGGGTCACCCCTCCACTTT | CASSMSPGQGVEGSPLHF
TRBJ1-5 | NA | TRBV19 | TRBD1 | TGTGCCAGTAGCCCCCCGTACGAGACAGGGAAACCGCCCCAGCATTTT | CASSPPYETGKPPQHF
TRBJ2-4 | NA | TRBV6-2/TRBV6-3 | TRBD1 | TGTGCCAGCAGTTACAGGAACAGGGGAGACATTCAGTACTTC | CASSYRNRGDIQYF
TRBJ1-5 | few | TRBV19 | TRBD1 | TGTGCCAGTAGTATTTTTCCGGGACAGGGGAATCAGCCCCAGCATTTT | CASSIFPGQGNQPQHF
TRBJ2-1 | NA | TRBV14 | NA | TGTGCCAGCAGCCAAGCCTGGGGCGGCGGGCAGTTCTTC | CASSQAWGGGQFF
TRBJ2-2 | NA | TRBV11-1 | TRBD1 | TGTGCCAGCAGCGTCGGACAGGGGGTTGGGACCGGGGAGCTGTTTTTT | CASSVGQGVGTGELFF
TRBJ1-1 | NA | TRBV2 | NA | TGTGCCAGTGCAGCCAGGGGGAACACTGAAGCTTTCTTT | CASAARGNTEAFF
TRBJ2-7 | NA | TRBV11-2 | NA | TGTGCCAGCAGCTTAGGGACAACCTCCTACGAGCAGTACTTC | CASSLGTTSYEQYF
TRBJ1-6 | NA | TRBV11-3 | TRBD1 | TGTGCCAGCAGCATATCCGGGACAGGGGGCTTCTCACCCCTCCACTTT | CASSISGTGGFSPLHF
TRBJ2-7 | few | TRBV5-1 | NA | TGCGCCAGCAGCTTGATGCAGGGTGACGAGCAGTACTTC | CASSLMQGDEQYF
TRBJ2-1 | NA | TRBV18 | TRBD1 | TGTGCCAGCTCACCAACCGGGACAGGGTCCTCCTACAATGAGCAGTTCTTC | CASSPTGTGSSYNEQFF
TRBJ1-2 | NA | TRBV3-1/TRBV3-2 | TRBD1 | TGTGCCAGCAGCCAAGGGGACAGTCAGAATGGCTACACCTTC | CASSQGDSQNGYTF
TRBJ2-5 | few | TRBV6-2/TRBV6-3 | TRBD2 | TGTGCCAGCAGCCCACGACTAGCGGGAGAGACCCAGTACTTC | CASSPRLAGETQYF
TRBJ1-2 | NA | TRBV7-9 | TRBD1 | TGTGCCAGCAGCTTAGTTCCCCGGAGGGGGCAGGGTGGCTACACCTTC | CASSLVPRRGQGGYTF
TRBJ2-7 | NA | TRBV18 | TRBD1 | TGTGCCAGCCACACCTCAGGGGGCCCCGAGCAGTACTTC | CASHTSGGPEQYF
TRBJ1-4 | NA | TRBV6-5 | TRBD1 | TGTGCCAGCAGTCAGGGGGTTACTAATGAAAAACTGTTTTTT | CASSQGVTNEKLFF
TRBJ2-7 | NA | TRBV27 | NA | TGTGCCAGCAGGCCGAGGGCGGATCATAACTACGAGCAGTACTTC | CASRPRADHNYEQYF
TRBJ2-7 | NA | TRBV10-3 | NA | TGTGCCATCGGGGGAGGCCTGGAGCAGTACTTC | CAIGGGLEQYF
TRBJ2-2 | NA | TRBV9 | NA | TGTGCCAGCAGCACTATAGCCGGGGAGCTGTTTTTT | CASSTIAGELFF
TRBJ2-7 | NA | TRBV5-6 | TRBD2 | TGTGCCAGCAGCTTCGCGCGGGGGACGTTTTCCGAGCAGTACTTC | CASSFARGTFSEQYF
TRBJ2-7 | NA | TRBV29-1 | NA | TGCAGCGCTCAGGTAAATGCCGAGCAGTACTTC | CSAQVNAEQYF
TRBJ1-1 | NA | TRBV2 | TRBD1 | TGTGCCAGCAGTGTAGAACAGGGGGCCGACACTGAAGCTTTCTTT | CASSVEQGADTEAFF
TRBJ2-1 | NA | TRBV12-3/TRBV12-4 | NA | TGTGCCAGCAGCTCAGACTATTACAATGAGCAGTTCTTC | CASSSDYYNEQFF
TRBJ1-2 | NA | TRBV7-9 | NA | TGTGCCACCAGGCCAGACTATGGCTACACCTTC | CATRPDYGYTF
TRBJ1-1 | NA | TRBV3-1/TRBV3-2 | NA | TGTGCCAGCAGCCAAGAGGGGGCGCCGGCTTTCTTT | CASSQEGAPAFF
TRBJ1-2 | NA | TRBV7-2 | NA | TGTGCCAGCAGCCTCCTGGGGGAGGGAGATGGCTACACCTTC | CASSLLGEGDGYTF
TRBJ1-3 | once | TRBV2 | NA | TGTGCCAGCAGGGTTGGTACGACAGTGGGAAACACCATATATTTT | CASRVGTTVGNTIYF
TRBJ2-5 | NA | TRBV4-2 | NA | TGTGCCAGCAGCCAACAGGCAGGGCCCCAAGAGACCCAGTACTTC | CASSQQAGPQETQYF